One sample yielded the 14 T cell receptor beta chains listed below, sequenced in a study of T cell repertoires in cytomegalovirus infection. These receptors have no identified antigens. TCRdb redid the calling of the reads with MiXCR, one entry per CDR3 protein. The table lists 600,000 to 700,000 distinct CDR3 sequences, 33% of them singletons, with approximately 18% in the top ten. This sample comprised cultured PBMCs, obtained from culture after CMV antigen stimulation. These receptors were collected from a human donor in good health (CMV status not recorded). Some clones in this sample may be carry-over from other donors' samples.

V gene TRBV6-5 combines with J gene TRBJ1-5, with a possible D match to TRBD1 (5 bases). The V and J ends lost 6 bases and 5 bases respectively, with 11 bases between them. Germline assignment: CDR1 MNHEY and CDR2 SVGAGI. CDR3 length equals 13 residues. The CDR3 is CASRRGLDQPQHF. For the CDR3, the DNA is TGTGCCAGCAGGCGGGGACTAGATCAGCCCCAGCATTTT.

The chain joins TRBV10-3 to TRBJ2-7; 12 positions agree with TRBD2. The CDR3 is 15 residues long. Per germline, CDR1 ENHRY and CDR2 SYGVKD. Unmatched junction bases numbered 5, after V lost 4 bases and J lost 4 bases. The CDR3 nucleotides read TGTGCCATCAGTGCTCTAGCGGGAGGGCCTTACGAGCAGTACTTC. Encoded protein: CAISALAGGPYEQYF.

This rearrangement joins TRBV12-3 or TRBV12-4 to TRBJ2-5, with 15 bases matching TRBD2. The CDR3 runs 16 residues. Trimming cost V 4 bases and J 7 bases; bases outside gene matches: 7. DNA for the CDR3: TGTGCCAGCAGTTCCCGGGGACTAGCGGGGGGTGTGACCCAGTACTTC. Its protein product is CASSSRGLAGGVTQYF.

The chain links TRBV20-1 to TRBJ1-5; D unresolved. Trimming took off 0 bases at V and 1 base at J, with 10 bases between the two ends. The CDR3 runs 15 residues. Germline loops: CDR1 DFQATT, CDR2 SNEGSKA (reference sequence). For the CDR3, the DNA is TGCAGTGCTAGAGATCTTGGGAGGAGCAATCAGCCCCAGCATTTT. Protein product: CSARDLGRSNQPQHF.

This clonotype has at least ten counts. The chain carries TRBV7-3 and TRBJ2-7; perhaps TRBD2 as D (5 bases). CDR1 and CDR2 from the germline V gene are SGHTA and FQGTGA. V lost 5 bases and J 4 bases, leaving 18 bases between the germline ends. CDR3 length: 15 amino acids. The CDR3 DNA follows: TGTGCCAGCAGCCCCACGAGGGCTCAGGATTACGAGCAGTACTTC. It encodes CASSPTRAQDYEQYF.

This clonotype was observed a handful of times. The chain recombines TRBV7-9 with TRBJ1-1, with D hard to call. The CDR3 contains 17 residues. Between the trimmed V and J ends, which lost 5 bases and 6 bases, there was a span of 25 bases. CDR1 is SEHNR and CDR2 is FQNEAQ in the germline V gene (reference sequence). CDR3 in DNA: TGTGCCAGCAGCCCTCGGCCCCGAGGGAAGGGAGCAGCTGAAGCTTTCTTT. The encoded protein is CASSPRPRGKGAAEAFF.

This clonotype was counted a few times. The chain joins TRBV19 to TRBJ2-7; the match to TRBD1 covers 10 bases. The CDR3 is made up of 18 amino acids. Germline V gene lookup returns CDR1 LNHDA and CDR2 SQIVND (reference sequence). J was trimmed by 1 base and V by 9 bases; bases with no gene match: 18. CDR3 bases: TGTGCCAGGGCCGAACCGGGACAGGGGCGGTCAGATTCCTACGAGCAGTACTTC. This translates into CARAEPGQGRSDSYEQYF. The variable domain in full, completed from reference TRBV19 and TRBJ2-7, reads DGGITQSPKYLFRKEGQNVTLSCEQNLNHDAMYWYRQDPGQGLRLIYYSQIVNDFQKGDIAEGYSVSREKKESFPLTVTSAQKNPTAFYLCARAEPGQGRSDSYEQYFGPGTRLTVT.

The chain combines TRBV6-8 with TRBJ2-3; perhaps TRBD1 as D (5 bases). In germline, CDR1 is MNHGY, CDR2 SAAAGT. Trimming removed 3 bases from V and 2 bases from J, with 9 bases in between. The CDR3 has 14 residues. The CDR3 loop is CASSYRQSTDTQYF. CDR3 DNA: TGTGCCAGCAGTTATCGACAGTCCACAGATACGCAGTATTTT.

This clonotype has only a few counts. The chain links TRBV6-5 to TRBJ1-5; D ambiguous. Germline V CDR1 and CDR2: MNHEY, SVGAGI. The CDR3 contains 12 residues. V gave up 5 bases and J gave up 11 bases, with 13 bases separating them. CDR3 residues: CASSLPQGTQHF. The CDR3 region has the DNA TGTGCCAGCAGTCTGCCCCAAGGGACCCAGCATTTT.

This clonotype was recorded a few times. The chain couples TRBV5-1 to TRBJ1-1; no reliable D call. Between the trimmed V and J ends, which lost 1 base and 4 bases, there was a span of 11 bases. This CDR3 region has 14 residues. The germline V gene has CDR1 SGHRS and CDR2 YFSETQ. The CDR3 loop is CASSLFWVATEAFF. The CDR3 coding sequence is TGCGCCAGCAGCTTGTTTTGGGTTGCCACTGAAGCTTTCTTT. Full variable domain (outside the CDR3, taken from reference TRBV5-1 and TRBJ1-1): KAGVTQTPRYLIKTRGQQVTLSCSPISGHRSVSWYQQTPGQGLQFLFEYFSETQRNKGNFPGRFSGRQFSNSRSEMNVSTLELGDSALYLCASSLFWVATEAFFGQGTRLTVV.

This clonotype showed up just a few times. The chain carries TRBV20-1 and TRBJ2-3; TRBD2 agrees at 7 bases. V gave up 6 bases and J gave up 6 bases; unmatched junction bases: 12. The CDR3 is 14 residues long. Per the germline V gene, CDR1 is DFQATT and CDR2 is SNEGSKA (reference sequence). The DNA of the CDR3 is TGCAGTGCCACCCCGGGGGGTGCGGGGGATACGCAGTATTTT. This translates into CSATPGGAGDTQYF.

The chain employs TRBV11-2 and TRBJ2-1, with 13 nucleotides matching TRBD2. This CDR3 is built from 16 residues. The J segment lost 5 bases and the V segment lost 5 bases, leaving 6 bases of the junction unmatched. Looked up from germline, CDR1 is SGHAT and CDR2 is FQNNGV. In DNA form, the CDR3 reads TGTGCCAGCAGCAACCGACTAGCGGGAGGAAACAATGAGCAGTTCTTC. This gives the protein CASSNRLAGGNNEQFF.

J is TRBJ1-5 and V is TRBV19; a weak D match, TRBD1 (5 bases). Germline loops: CDR1 LNHDA, CDR2 SQIVND (reference sequence). Trimming left V 7 bases short and J 7 bases short, with 17 bases between. The CDR3 is 14 amino acids. The CDR3 bases are TGTGCCAGTAACGGGGAGGGGTCTTGGCAGCCCCAGCATTTT. As protein: CASNGEGSWQPQHF.

This clonotype occurred once. The rearrangement joins TRBV20-1 to TRBJ2-3, with TRBD2 matching over 7 bases. Losses at the gene ends were 8 bases for V and 6 bases for J; bases not matched to a gene: 11. The germline V gene has CDR1 DFQATT and CDR2 SNEGSKA (reference sequence). The CDR3 consists of 13 residues. CDR3 in amino acids: CSQTGLTSDTQYF. The CDR3 region has the DNA TGCAGTCAAACGGGACTAACATCCGATACGCAGTATTTT.